The following is a T cell receptor beta chain sequence with its context. As yet, its antigen is unknown. The data stem from a study of T cell responses to AZD1222 COVID-19 vaccine. Study observations and caveats: Possibly, clonal diversity was underestimated; donors were largely white British and included more females.

This CDR3 has 15 amino acids. Germline lookup yields CDR1 ENHRY and CDR2 SYGVKD. Trimming at V came to 2 bases and at J to 1 base, leaving 4 bases not matched to a gene. Some second doses came at about 4 weeks and others at about 12 weeks; these were pooled. Clones were read by immunoSEQ multiplex PCR, and TCRdb kept only the in-frame ones, dropping some. Here the sample spans about 110,000 clones, about 87% being singletons. This clonotype was obtained from an adult who received the AZD1222 COVID-19 vaccine. This specimen consisted of peripheral blood, obtained 28 days after the second AZD1222 dose. The chain links TRBV10-3 to TRBJ2-7; TRBD2 matches at 8 bases. Here the CDR3 reads CAISEPVAGSYEQYF. The DNA of the CDR3 is TGTGCCATCAGTGAGCCGGTAGCGGGATCCTACGAGCAGTACTTC.